The 32 T cell receptor beta chains below come from one sample, sequenced in a study of shared clonotypes between healthy human individuals. Only CD45RO-negative cells positively selected for CCR7 counted as naive CD8 cells, so terminally differentiated effector memory CD45RA+ cells were excluded. Here immunoSEQ multiplex PCR was the method, and the copy in TCRdb shows in-frame clones only, minus some. The sample includes around 2,000,000 clones, around 96% of them seen just once. Sequencing input: naive CD8+ T cells sorted from blood. The receptor set was obtained from a man younger than 35 in good health.

This clone was seen a single time. This chain uses TRBV28 with TRBJ2-7; 9 bases are a match to TRBD1. V shed 5 bases, J shed 4 bases, and the junction held 12 bases outside the gene matches. Germline CDR1 MDHEN, CDR2 SYDVKM. The CDR3 extends over 16 amino acids. In DNA, the CDR3 is TGTGCCAGCAGTCACCGAATGGGACAGGGAAAGTACGAGCAGTACTTC. Encoded protein: CASSHRMGQGKYEQYF.

V usage is TRBV6-5 and J usage is TRBJ2-1; possible D gene TRBD1, 5 bases. There are 14 residues in the CDR3. CDR1 MNHEY and CDR2 SVGAGI come from the germline V gene. The ends were cut back, 0 bases at V and 7 bases at J, with 10 bases in the middle. The CDR3 protein is CASSYSDPGNEQFF. Here the CDR3 DNA reads TGTGCCAGCAGTTACTCTGACCCAGGGAATGAGCAGTTCTTC.

The rearrangement links TRBV7-9 to TRBJ1-2, with 9 bases fitting TRBD1. From germline, CDR1 is SEHNR and CDR2 FQNEAQ (reference sequence). The CDR3 is 15 residues long. The V and J ends lost 5 bases and 8 bases, in that order; junction bases with no gene match: 12. CDR3 in amino acids: CASSISQGAHRGYTF. The CDR3 bases are TGTGCCAGCAGCATTTCACAGGGGGCACATCGCGGCTACACCTTC.

The chain joins TRBV19 to TRBJ2-3, with unresolved D. From germline, CDR1 is LNHDA and CDR2 SQIVND (reference sequence). Trimming removed 5 bases at V and 1 base at J, with 13 bases between. The CDR3 totals 15 residues. The CDR3 loop is CASSLTKFRTDTQYF. CDR3 DNA sequence: TGTGCCAGTAGTTTGACGAAATTCCGCACAGATACGCAGTATTTT.

This chain connects TRBV13 to TRBJ1-2, with 8 bases fitting TRBD1. The CDR3 has 12 residues. Trimming removed 10 bases from V and 4 bases from J; junction bases left unmatched: 5. Germline CDR1 is PRHDT and CDR2 is FYEKMQ (reference sequence). The DNA for the CDR3 is TGTGCCATCTTGGACAGGGCCTATGGCTACACCTTC. It encodes CAILDRAYGYTF. Complete variable domain (other parts from reference TRBV13 and TRBJ1-2): AAGVIQSPRHLIKEKRETATLKCYPIPRHDTVYWYQQGPGQDPQFLISFYEKMQSDKGSIPDRFSAQQFSDYHSELNMSSLELGDSALYFCAILDRAYGYTFGSGTRLTVV.

This clone was detected a few times. The chain joins TRBV19 to TRBJ2-7; D gene ambiguous. V was cut by 6 bases and J by 3 bases, with 15 bases left in between. The CDR3 runs to 14 residues. CDR1 and CDR2 from the germline V gene are LNHDA and SQIVND (reference sequence). The CDR3, as DNA: TGTGCCAGTAGCCCTGGGATCTCTAACTACGAGCAGTACTTC. Translated, it gives CASSPGISNYEQYF.

The gene calls are TRBV4-1 and TRBJ2-7, with D unclear. CDR1 MGHRA and CDR2 YSYEKL come from the germline V gene. Trimming shortened V by 4 bases and J by 6 bases, and 13 bases separated the two germline ends. The CDR3 loop spans 13 amino acids. CDR3 protein: CASSPSHLTEQYF. The DNA for the CDR3 is TGCGCCAGCAGCCCGTCCCATTTAACCGAGCAGTACTTC.

The chain employs TRBV30 and TRBJ1-6; D uncertain. The CDR3 has 17 residues. Germline V gives CDR1 GTSNPN, CDR2 SVGIG (reference sequence). Between the trimmed V and J ends, which lost 0 bases and 1 base, there was a span of 13 bases. The CDR3 DNA follows: TGTGCCTGGAGTGTAATCCGGAGGTCGTCCTATAATTCACCCCTCCACTTT. Its protein product is CAWSVIRRSSYNSPLHF.

The genes are TRBV5-6 and TRBJ2-1; 10 bases are shared with TRBD2. With V trimmed by 5 bases and J by 3 bases, 5 bases remained unmatched. Per germline, CDR1 SGHDT and CDR2 YYEEEE. The CDR3 sequence is 15 residues long. CDR3 bases: TGTGCCAGCAGTTCCATAGCGGGAGGCTACAATGAGCAGTTCTTC. Its translation is CASSSIAGGYNEQFF.

This clone has just one count. The chain carries TRBV5-4 and TRBJ2-7; possibly TRBD2 for D (6 bases). This CDR3 contains 15 residues. Germline CDR1 is SGHNT and CDR2 is YYREEE (reference sequence). The V end was cut by 0 bases, the J end by 5 bases, with 15 bases between. The CDR3 is CASSLGRLVEDEQYF. Written as DNA, the CDR3 is TGTGCCAGCAGCTTGGGGCGACTAGTAGAGGACGAGCAGTACTTC.

Comments on this clone: Compared with germline, one end of the junction differs, possibly owing to a read error. This chain uses TRBV27 with TRBJ2-1; D is unclear. The germline CDR1 and CDR2 sequences are MNHEY and SMNVEV (reference sequence). The CDR3 runs to 12 residues. The CDR3 protein is CASSLSARRLIF. The CDR3, as DNA: TGTGCCAGCAGTTTATCAGCCAGACGTTTGATCTTC.

This chain connects TRBV27 to TRBJ2-2; maybe TRBD2 (5 bases). Trimming stripped 2 bases from V and 4 bases from J, with 8 bases between. The germline gives CDR1 MNHEY, CDR2 SMNVEV (reference sequence). This CDR3 is 14 amino acids long. The CDR3 bases are TGTGCCAGCAGTTTAAAAACTAGCACCGGGGAGCTGTTTTTT. Its translation is CASSLKTSTGELFF.

This chain uses TRBV28 with TRBJ2-7, with 12 nucleotides matching TRBD2. The CDR3 totals 14 residues. The trim removed 7 bases at V and 6 bases at J, leaving 7 bases unmatched. Germline values: CDR1 MDHEN, CDR2 SYDVKM. The CDR3 region has the DNA TGTGCCAGCACCTTTCTAGCGGGAGGGATCGAGCAGTACTTC. Its protein is CASTFLAGGIEQYF.

J is TRBJ2-7 and V is TRBV7-9; D remains ambiguous. The V gene's germline CDR1 is SEHNR and CDR2 FQNEAQ (reference sequence). The CDR3 has 13 amino acids. The germline V and J ends were trimmed by 4 bases and 2 bases, with 9 bases remaining between them. The CDR3 sequence: CASSSPLAYEQYF. Written as DNA, the CDR3 is TGTGCCAGCAGCTCCCCATTGGCCTACGAGCAGTACTTC. Variable domain in full (rest from reference TRBV7-9 and TRBJ2-7): DTGVSQNPRHKITKRGQNVTFRCDPISEHNRLYWYRQTLGQGPEFLTYFQNEAQLEKSRLLSDRFSAERPKGSFSTLEIQRTEQGDSAMYLCASSSPLAYEQYFGPGTRLTVT.

The genes are TRBV4-2 and TRBJ2-7; the match to TRBD1 covers 8 bases. V dropped 1 base and J dropped 2; count of bases not matched to a gene: 4. This CDR3 contains 15 residues. Germline V gene data show CDR1 as LGHNA and CDR2 as YNFKEQ. In DNA form, the CDR3 reads TGTGCCAGCAGCCAAGGGACAGGGCTAACCTACGAGCAGTACTTC. Amino acid sequence: CASSQGTGLTYEQYF.

In this sample, this clone turned up once. The chain links TRBV28 to TRBJ1-2; the D gene is possibly TRBD1 (6 bases). The length of the CDR3 is 14 residues. V was clipped by 7 bases and J by 8 bases, with 20 bases between them. Germline V CDR1 and CDR2: MDHEN, SYDVKM. As DNA, the CDR3 is TGTGCCAGCACCCCAAACCCTCAGGGGACGGGCTACACCTTC. It translates to CASTPNPQGTGYTF.

This chain links TRBV10-3 with TRBJ2-3; TRBD1 agrees at 8 bases. Germline trimming cut 6 bases from V and 5 bases from J; bases unmatched to any gene: 1. CDR3 length: 12 residues. CDR1 and CDR2 from the germline V gene are ENHRY and SYGVKD. This chain's CDR3 is CAIRTGEDTQYF. The CDR3 nucleotides read TGTGCCATCAGGACAGGGGAAGATACGCAGTATTTT.

The rearrangement links TRBV7-6 to TRBJ2-7; 9 nucleotides align to TRBD2. CDR3 length: 15 amino acids. The J segment lost 4 bases and the V segment lost 5 bases, leaving 9 bases of the junction unmatched. Germline V gene sequence: CDR1 SGHVS, CDR2 FNYEAQ. The CDR3 sequence is CASSALASGDYEQYF. In DNA, the CDR3 is TGTGCCAGCAGCGCCTTGGCTAGCGGGGATTACGAGCAGTACTTC.

The CDR3 sequence is CASRGEGGRTDTQYF. As DNA, the CDR3 is TGTGCCAGCAGGGGGGAAGGGGGACGCACAGATACGCAGTATTTT. The V and J genes are TRBV28 and TRBJ2-3; D possibly corresponds to TRBD1 (6 bases). The germline CDR1 and CDR2 sequences are MDHEN and SYDVKM. There are 15 residues in the CDR3. The V gene lost 6 bases and the J gene lost 1 base, with 14 bases spanning the gap. Combining the CDR3 with reference TRBV28 and TRBJ2-3 gives the whole variable domain DVKVTQSSRYLVKRTGEKVFLECVQDMDHENMFWYRQDPGLGLRLIYFSYDVKMKEKGDIPEGYSVSREKKERFSLILESASTNQTSMYLCASRGEGGRTDTQYFGPGTRLTVL.

The V and J genes are TRBV4-1 and TRBJ2-1, with a weak D call TRBD2 (6 bases). The CDR3 is made up of 15 amino acids. CDR1 and CDR2 (germline): MGHRA, YSYEKL. Trimming left V 4 bases short and J 4 bases short, with 14 bases between. For the CDR3, the DNA is TGCGCCAGCAGCCCCGAGGCGGGGAGTTACAATGAGCAGTTCTTC. Amino acid sequence: CASSPEAGSYNEQFF.

As concerns this clone: Other DNA variants within this sample encode the same CDR3. This chain connects TRBV30 to TRBJ2-7; 9 nucleotides agree with TRBD1. The CDR3 is 14 residues long. Trimming cost V 2 bases and J 3 bases; bases outside gene matches: 5. Germline CDR1 is GTSNPN and CDR2 is SVGIG (reference sequence). The CDR3 spells CAWSLGTGSYEQYF. The CDR3 DNA sequence: TGTGCCTGGAGTCTCGGGACAGGGAGCTACGAGCAGTACTTC.

The V call is TRBV6-1, the J call TRBJ2-7; D possibly corresponds to TRBD2 (7 bases). This CDR3 spans 12 amino acids. The germline V gene has CDR1 MNHNS and CDR2 SASEGT. With 10 bases removed from V and 4 bases from J, the gap between germline ends came to 14 bases. The CDR3, as DNA: TGTGCCACAAGAGGGGGGGGATACGAGCAGTACTTC. Translation: CATRGGGYEQYF.

The chain has TRBV21-1 and TRBJ1-2; the table's D call, TRBD1, has no DNA check behind it. TRBV21-1 is a documented pseudogene. This CDR3 region has 14 residues. The CDR3 sequence: CASSFGQDLYGYTF. CDR3 nucleotides: TGTGCCAGCAGCTTTGGACAGGACCTCTATGGCTACACCTTC.

The chain uses TRBV15 and TRBJ1-4; D gene unclear. The CDR3 runs to 13 residues. The germline V gene has CDR1 LNHNV and CDR2 YYDKDF (reference sequence). V lost 6 bases, J lost 6 bases, and 11 bases lay in between. The CDR3 loop reads CATSWQADEKLFF. CDR3 sequence (DNA): TGTGCCACCAGTTGGCAGGCTGATGAAAAACTGTTTTTT.

The J gene is TRBJ1-5, the V gene TRBV4-1; D is undetermined. Trimming left V 0 bases short and J 7 bases short, with 7 bases between. Looked up from germline, CDR1 is MGHRA and CDR2 is YSYEKL. This CDR3 comprises 13 residues. The CDR3 sequence is CASSQEGSQPQHF. CDR3 sequence (DNA): TGCGCCAGCAGCCAAGAGGGCTCCCAGCCCCAGCATTTT.

Worth noting for this clone: This same CDR3 is encoded by further DNA sequences in the sample. CDR3 region: CASSDREAFF. Here the CDR3 DNA reads TGTGCCAGCAGTGACCGGGAAGCTTTCTTT. The V call is TRBV2, the J call TRBJ1-1; D remains ambiguous. Germline lookup yields CDR1 SNHLY and CDR2 FYNNEI. The CDR3 length is 10 residues. V was trimmed by 3 bases and J by 8 bases, leaving 4 bases between them. The whole variable domain, filled in from reference TRBV2 and TRBJ1-1, reads EPEVTQTPSHQVTQMGQEVILRCVPISNHLYFYWYRQILGQKVEFLVSFYNNEISEKSEIFDDQFSVERPDGSNFTLKIRSTKLEDSAMYFCASSDREAFFGQGTRLTVV.

Worth noting for this clone: The same CDR3 can be traced to other DNA sequences in this sample. The chain has TRBV28 and TRBJ1-2, with D hard to call. The CDR3 is 12 amino acids. V was cut by 5 bases and J by 8 bases, with 12 bases left in between. Per the germline V gene, CDR1 is MDHEN and CDR2 is SYDVKM. This CDR3 is CASSLGEGGYTF. The CDR3 DNA sequence: TGTGCCAGCAGTCTAGGAGAGGGCGGCTACACCTTC.

This sequence joins TRBV10-3 and TRBJ1-1; D is unresolved. V was shortened by 0 bases and J by 10 bases, with 12 bases between the two germline ends. The length of the CDR3 is 13 residues. Germline assignment: CDR1 ENHRY and CDR2 SYGVKD. The CDR3 reads CAISESPDGGAFF. DNA for the CDR3: TGTGCCATCAGTGAGTCCCCGGACGGTGGAGCTTTCTTT.

The J gene is TRBJ2-1, the V gene TRBV13; 7 bases line up with TRBD2. With 5 bases clipped from V and 4 bases from J, the junction kept 17 bases outside the gene matches. The germline gives CDR1 PRHDT, CDR2 FYEKMQ (reference sequence). The CDR3 spans 18 residues. The CDR3 DNA reads TGTGCCAGCAGCCCCCTGGCGGTAACCGGGACTAATTACAATGAGCAGTTCTTC. Translation: CASSPLAVTGTNYNEQFF.

The CDR3 loop reads CASRPTSGASYEQYF. DNA for the CDR3: TGTGCCAGCAGACCGACTAGCGGGGCGTCTTACGAGCAGTACTTC. V gene TRBV6-5 combines with J gene TRBJ2-7; 11 bases line up with TRBD2. This CDR3 spans 15 amino acids. In germline, CDR1 is MNHEY, CDR2 SVGAGI. J gave up 4 bases and V 6 bases, and 8 bases lay outside the gene matches.

The chain has TRBV2 and TRBJ2-3; no clear D gene. Germline CDR1 is SNHLY and CDR2 is FYNNEI. The CDR3 consists of 12 residues. The germline V and J ends were trimmed by 6 bases and 6 bases, with 10 bases remaining between them. The CDR3 bases are TGTGCCAGCAGCCCCGCCCAGGATACGCAGTATTTT. Translation: CASSPAQDTQYF.

The rearrangement uses TRBV29-1 and TRBJ2-7; TRBD1 might be the D (6 bases). The CDR3 has 12 residues. The V gene lost 2 bases and the J gene lost 4 bases, with 9 bases spanning the gap. CDR1 and CDR2 (germline): SQVTM, ANQGSEA. The DNA for the CDR3 is TGCAGCGTTGAACAGGGGATGTACGAGCAGTACTTC. Translating it yields CSVEQGMYEQYF.